This T cell receptor beta chain was documented in a study of blood T cell repertoires in COVID-19. Study-level background: Sources were T cells, B-cell-depleted T cells, or PBMCs; the material itself was cDNA or gDNA.

Assay: immunoSEQ multiplex PCR; the TCRdb copy retains only in-frame clones and omits some. The table has fewer than 500,000 clones, 80% to 90% seen once; the top ten hold 4.3%. Germline V gene data show CDR1 as SNHLY and CDR2 as FYNNEI. Trimming shortened V by 6 bases and J by 3 bases, and 12 bases separated the two germline ends. This CDR3 spans 13 amino acids. V and J are TRBV2 and TRBJ2-7; no clear D. The clonotype comes from a woman aged 25 to 39 with acute or convalescent COVID-19. Sequencing input: peripheral blood. The CDR3 sequence: CASRATVGYEQYF. DNA for the CDR3: TGTGCCAGCAGAGCCACTGTCGGCTACGAGCAGTACTTC. Drawing the rest from reference TRBV2 and TRBJ2-7, the complete variable domain is EPEVTQTPSHQVTQMGQEVILRCVPISNHLYFYWYRQILGQKVEFLVSFYNNEISEKSEIFDDQFSVERPDGSNFTLKIRSTKLEDSAMYFCASRATVGYEQYFGPGTRLTVT.